This T cell receptor beta chain appears in the sequencing data of a study of technical replicates of blood from a handful of donors listed by TCRdb under 2017. The CDR3 runs 17 residues from the cysteine to the phenylalanine. Kept here is only the CDR3 DNA, which spans 51 bases and is read in frame from base 1. V gives up 5 bases and J gives up 2 bases, and the segment between their germline ends measures 20 bases. Taken from the germline V gene, the CDR1 and CDR2 loops are MDHEN and SYDVKM. On this clone itself: Its specific antigen is unknown. No base-level quality is on record; no much larger clone is a single base apart.

Receptor amplification or capture employed the immunoSEQ multiplex PCR assay. The table comes from immuneACCESS by way of TCRdb, which keeps in-frame sequences with V and J called. Part of the clones is missing from these tables; in studies checked, under half for an unresolved V gene and the rest for unknown reasons. The sample yields 100,000 or so clones; approximately 96% were counted once. Of the sample, about 0.38% falls within the top ten clones. This TCR derives from a human donor in good health. Sequencing was carried out using T cells isolated from PBMCs. The V gene is TRBV28 and the J gene is TRBJ2-3; TRBD2 could be the D gene, as 6 bases match. The CDR3: CASSLVTGAGFTDTQYF. In nucleotide form, the sequence is TGTGCCAGCAGTCTCGTTACGGGAGCGGGCTTCACAGATACGCAGTATTTT.